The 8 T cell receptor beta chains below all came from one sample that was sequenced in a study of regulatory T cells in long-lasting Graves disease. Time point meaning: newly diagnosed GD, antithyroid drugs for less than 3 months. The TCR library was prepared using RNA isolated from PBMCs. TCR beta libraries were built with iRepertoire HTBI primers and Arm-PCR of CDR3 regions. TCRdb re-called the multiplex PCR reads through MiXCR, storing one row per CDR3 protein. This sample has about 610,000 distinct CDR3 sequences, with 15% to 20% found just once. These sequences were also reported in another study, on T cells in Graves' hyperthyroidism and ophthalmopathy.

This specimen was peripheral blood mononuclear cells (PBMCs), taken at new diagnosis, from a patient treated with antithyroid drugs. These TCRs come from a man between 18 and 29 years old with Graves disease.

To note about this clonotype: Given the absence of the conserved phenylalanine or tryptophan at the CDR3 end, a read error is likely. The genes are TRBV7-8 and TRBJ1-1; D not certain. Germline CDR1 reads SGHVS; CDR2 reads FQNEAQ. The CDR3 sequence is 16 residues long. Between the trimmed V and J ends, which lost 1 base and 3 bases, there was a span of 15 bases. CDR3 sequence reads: CASSLGFREWYTEAFL. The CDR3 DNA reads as TGTGCCAGCAGCTTAGGATTCCGGGAATGGTACACTGAAGCTTTCCTT.

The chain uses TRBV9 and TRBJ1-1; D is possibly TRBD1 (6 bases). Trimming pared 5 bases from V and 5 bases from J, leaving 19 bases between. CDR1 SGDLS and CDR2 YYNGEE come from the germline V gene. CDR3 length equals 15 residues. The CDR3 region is CASSRTGTLWTEAFF. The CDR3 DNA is TGTGCCAGCAGTCGAACAGGGACCTTATGGACTGAAGCTTTCTTT.

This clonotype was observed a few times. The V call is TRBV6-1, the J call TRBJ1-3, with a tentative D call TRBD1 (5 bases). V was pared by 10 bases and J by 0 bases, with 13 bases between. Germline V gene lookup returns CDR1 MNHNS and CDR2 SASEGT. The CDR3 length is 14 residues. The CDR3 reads CATIRQGSGNTIYF. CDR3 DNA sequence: TGTGCCACCATTCGTCAGGGCTCTGGAAACACCATATATTTT.

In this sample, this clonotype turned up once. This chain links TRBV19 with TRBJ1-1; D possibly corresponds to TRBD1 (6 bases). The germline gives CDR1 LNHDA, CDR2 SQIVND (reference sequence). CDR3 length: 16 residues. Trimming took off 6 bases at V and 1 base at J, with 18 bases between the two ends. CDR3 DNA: TGTGCCAGTAGATGGTCAGGGGCCCGGACGAACACTGAAGCTTTCTTT. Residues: CASRWSGARTNTEAFF.

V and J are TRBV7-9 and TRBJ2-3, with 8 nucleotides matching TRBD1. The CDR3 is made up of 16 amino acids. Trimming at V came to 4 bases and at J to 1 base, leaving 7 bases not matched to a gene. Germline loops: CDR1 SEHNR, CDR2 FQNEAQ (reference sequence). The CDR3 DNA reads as TGTGCCAGCAGCTCCCCACCGGGACAGGGCACAGATACGCAGTATTTT. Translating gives CASSSPPGQGTDTQYF.

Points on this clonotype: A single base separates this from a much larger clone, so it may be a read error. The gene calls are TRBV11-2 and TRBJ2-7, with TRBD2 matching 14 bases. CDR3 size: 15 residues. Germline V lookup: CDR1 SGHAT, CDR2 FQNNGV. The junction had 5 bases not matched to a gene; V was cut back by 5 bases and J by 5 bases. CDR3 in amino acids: CASSVGTSGSNEQYF. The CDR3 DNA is TGTGCCAGCAGCGTCGGGACTAGCGGGAGCAACGAGCAGTACTTC.

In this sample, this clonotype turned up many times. DNA for the CDR3: TGTGCCAGCAGCCAACAGGGGGGCGAGCAGTACTTC. As protein: CASSQQGGEQYF. This chain uses TRBV11-2 with TRBJ2-7, with 8 bases identical to TRBD1. This CDR3 is built from 12 residues. The germline V gene has CDR1 SGHAT and CDR2 FQNNGV. V gave up 5 bases and J gave up 6 bases; unmatched junction bases: 3.

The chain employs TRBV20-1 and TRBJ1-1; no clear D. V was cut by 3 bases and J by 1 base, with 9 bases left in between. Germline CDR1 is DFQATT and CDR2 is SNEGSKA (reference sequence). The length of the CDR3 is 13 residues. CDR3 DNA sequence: TGCAGTGCTAGCAGACTACGGAACACTGAAGCTTTCTTT. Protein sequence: CSASRLRNTEAFF.